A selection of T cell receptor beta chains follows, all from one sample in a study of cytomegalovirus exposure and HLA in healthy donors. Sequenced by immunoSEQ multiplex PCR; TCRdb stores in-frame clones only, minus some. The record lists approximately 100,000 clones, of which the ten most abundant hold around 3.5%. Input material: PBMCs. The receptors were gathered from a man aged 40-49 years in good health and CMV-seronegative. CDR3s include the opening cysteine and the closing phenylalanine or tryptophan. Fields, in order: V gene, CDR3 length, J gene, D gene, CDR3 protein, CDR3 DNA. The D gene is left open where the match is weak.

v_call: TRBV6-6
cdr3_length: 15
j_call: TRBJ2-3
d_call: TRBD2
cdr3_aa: CASSYGGGTLDTQYF
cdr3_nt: TGTGCCAGCAGTTACGGCGGGGGAACCCTTGATACGCAGTATTTT

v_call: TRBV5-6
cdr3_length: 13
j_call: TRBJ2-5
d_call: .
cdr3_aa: CASSLQNQETQYF
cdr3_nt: TGTGCCAGCAGCTTGCAAAACCAAGAGACCCAGTACTTC

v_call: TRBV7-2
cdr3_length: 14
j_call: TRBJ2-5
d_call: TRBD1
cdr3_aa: CASRQGSLQETQYF
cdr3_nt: TGTGCCAGCAGACAGGGGTCCCTCCAAGAGACCCAGTACTTC

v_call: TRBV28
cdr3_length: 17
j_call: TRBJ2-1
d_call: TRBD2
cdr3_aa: CASSPGTSGRGYNEQFF
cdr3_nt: TGTGCCAGCAGTCCCGGGACTAGCGGGAGGGGCTACAATGAGCAGTTCTTC

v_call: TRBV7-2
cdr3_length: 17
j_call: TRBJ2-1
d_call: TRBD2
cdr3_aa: CASSPPGLAGPNNEQFF
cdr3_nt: TGTGCCAGCAGCCCACCCGGACTAGCGGGGCCGAACAATGAGCAGTTCTTC

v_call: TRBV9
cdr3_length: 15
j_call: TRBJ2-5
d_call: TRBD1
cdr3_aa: CASSVARGGGETQYF
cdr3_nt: TGTGCCAGCAGCGTAGCTAGAGGGGGCGGAGAGACCCAGTACTTC

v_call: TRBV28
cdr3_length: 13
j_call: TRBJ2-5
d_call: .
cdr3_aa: CASSFQDQETQYF
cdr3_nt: TGTGCCAGCAGTTTCCAGGACCAAGAGACCCAGTACTTC

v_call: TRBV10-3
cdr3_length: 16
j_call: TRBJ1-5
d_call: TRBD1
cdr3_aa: CAISESGQGDNQPQHF
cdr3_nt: TGTGCCATCAGTGAGTCGGGACAGGGCGACAATCAGCCCCAGCATTTT

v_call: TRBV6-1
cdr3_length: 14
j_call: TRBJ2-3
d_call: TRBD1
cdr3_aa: CASTVGQGRDTQYF
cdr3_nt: TGTGCCAGCACGGTAGGACAGGGGAGGGATACGCAGTATTTT

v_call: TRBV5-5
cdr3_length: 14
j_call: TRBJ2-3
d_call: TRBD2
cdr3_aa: CASSLAQLADTQYF
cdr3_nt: TGTGCCAGCAGCTTGGCCCAACTAGCGGATACGCAGTATTTT

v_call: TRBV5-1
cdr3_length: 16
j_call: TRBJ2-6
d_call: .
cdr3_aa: CASSLVGSSGANVLTF
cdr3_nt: TGCGCCAGCAGCTTGGTTGGGAGCTCTGGGGCCAACGTCCTGACTTTC

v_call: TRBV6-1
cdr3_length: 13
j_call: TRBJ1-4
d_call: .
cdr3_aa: CASSEYGGEKLFF
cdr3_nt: TGTGCCAGCAGTGAATATGGGGGGGAAAAACTGTTTTTT

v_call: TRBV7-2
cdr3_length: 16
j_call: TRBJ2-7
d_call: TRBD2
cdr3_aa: CASNLEWTSGSYEQYF
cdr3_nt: TGTGCCAGCAACTTAGAGTGGACTAGCGGGAGCTACGAGCAGTACTTC

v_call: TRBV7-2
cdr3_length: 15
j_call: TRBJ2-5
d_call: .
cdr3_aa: CASSLDQRAKETQYF
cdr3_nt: TGTGCCAGCAGCTTAGACCAGCGGGCAAAAGAGACCCAGTACTTC

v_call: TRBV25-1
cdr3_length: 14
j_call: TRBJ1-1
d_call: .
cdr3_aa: CASSGLAANTEAFF
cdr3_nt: TGTGCCAGCAGTGGACTCGCCGCGAACACTGAAGCTTTCTTT

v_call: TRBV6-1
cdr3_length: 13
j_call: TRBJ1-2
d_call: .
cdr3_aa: CASSDRQNYGYTF
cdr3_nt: TGTGCCAGCAGTGACCGACAGAACTATGGCTACACCTTC

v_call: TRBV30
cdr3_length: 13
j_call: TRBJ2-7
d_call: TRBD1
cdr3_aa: CALKGQGSYEQYF
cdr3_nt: TGTGCCTTAAAGGGACAGGGCTCCTACGAGCAGTACTTC

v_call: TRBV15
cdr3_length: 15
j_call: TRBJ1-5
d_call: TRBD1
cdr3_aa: CATRVGTGRNQPQHF
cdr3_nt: TGTGCCACCAGGGTCGGGACAGGGAGAAATCAGCCCCAGCATTTT

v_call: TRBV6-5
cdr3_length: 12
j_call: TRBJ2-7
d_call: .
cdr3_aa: CASTKPGYEQYF
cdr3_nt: TGTGCCAGCACCAAACCAGGCTACGAGCAGTACTTC

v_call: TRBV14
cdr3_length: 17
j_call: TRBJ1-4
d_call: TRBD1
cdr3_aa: CASSPRIRTGGFEKLFF
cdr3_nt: TGTGCCAGCAGCCCCCGAATCCGGACAGGGGGTTTTGAAAAACTGTTTTTT

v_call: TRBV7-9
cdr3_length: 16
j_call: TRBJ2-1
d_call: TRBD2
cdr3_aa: CASSPLAGGNYNEQFF
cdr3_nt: TGTGCCAGCAGCCCACTAGCGGGAGGGAACTACAATGAGCAGTTCTTC

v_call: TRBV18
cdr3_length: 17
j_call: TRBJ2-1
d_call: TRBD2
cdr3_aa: CASSPPGSSGDYNEQFF
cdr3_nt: TGTGCCAGCTCACCACCGGGGTCTAGCGGGGACTACAATGAGCAGTTCTTC

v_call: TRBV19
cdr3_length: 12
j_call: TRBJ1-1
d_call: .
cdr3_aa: CASTAGTHEAFF
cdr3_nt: TGTGCCAGTACCGCCGGGACACATGAAGCTTTCTTT

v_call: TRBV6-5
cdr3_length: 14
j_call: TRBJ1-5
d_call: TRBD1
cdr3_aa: CASNHRGLGQPQHF
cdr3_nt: TGTGCCAGCAACCACAGGGGGTTGGGTCAGCCCCAGCATTTT

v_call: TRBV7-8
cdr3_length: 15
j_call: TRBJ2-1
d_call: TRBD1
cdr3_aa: CASSPSDRVGNEQFF
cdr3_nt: TGTGCCAGCAGCCCTTCGGACAGGGTTGGAAATGAGCAGTTCTTC

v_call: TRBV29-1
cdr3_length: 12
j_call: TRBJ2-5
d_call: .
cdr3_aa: CSVGASQETQYF
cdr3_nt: TGCAGCGTTGGGGCCAGCCAAGAGACCCAGTACTTC

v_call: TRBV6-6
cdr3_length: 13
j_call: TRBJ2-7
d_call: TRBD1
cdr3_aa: CASRPGQPYEQYF
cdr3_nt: TGTGCCAGCAGGCCGGGACAGCCCTACGAGCAGTACTTC

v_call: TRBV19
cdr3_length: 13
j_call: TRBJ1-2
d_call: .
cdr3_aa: CASSLTENYGYTF
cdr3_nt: TGTGCCAGTAGTCTAACGGAGAACTATGGCTACACCTTC

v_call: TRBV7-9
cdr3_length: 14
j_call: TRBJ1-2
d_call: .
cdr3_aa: CASSPELAGSGYTF
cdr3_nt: TGTGCCAGCAGCCCAGAATTGGCGGGGTCCGGCTACACCTTC

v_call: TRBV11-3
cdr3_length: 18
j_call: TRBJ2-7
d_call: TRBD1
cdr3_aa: CASSPSPPKGQAPYEQYF
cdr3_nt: TGTGCCAGCAGCCCTAGTCCGCCCAAGGGACAGGCCCCCTACGAGCAGTACTTC

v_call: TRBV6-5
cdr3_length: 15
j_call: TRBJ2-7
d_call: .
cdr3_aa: CASSYSEVSLYEQYF
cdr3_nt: TGTGCCAGCAGTTACTCTGAGGTCAGTCTCTACGAGCAGTACTTC

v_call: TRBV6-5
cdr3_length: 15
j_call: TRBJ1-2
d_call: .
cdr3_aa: CASSRETTGTYGYTF
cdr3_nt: TGTGCCAGCAGTCGTGAGACAACAGGGACCTATGGCTACACCTTC

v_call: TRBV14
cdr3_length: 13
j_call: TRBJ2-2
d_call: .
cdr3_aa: CASSQAPAGELFF
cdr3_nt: TGTGCCAGCAGCCAAGCTCCGGCCGGGGAGCTGTTTTTT

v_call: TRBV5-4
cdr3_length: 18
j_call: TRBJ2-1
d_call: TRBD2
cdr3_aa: CASSGGTSVTNSYNEQFF
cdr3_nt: TGTGCCAGCAGCGGTGGGACTAGCGTGACTAATTCCTACAATGAGCAGTTCTTC

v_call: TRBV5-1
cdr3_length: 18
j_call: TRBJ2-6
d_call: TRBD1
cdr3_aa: CASSHDRGLSSGANVLTF
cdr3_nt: TGCGCCAGCAGCCACGACAGGGGGCTTAGCTCTGGGGCCAACGTCCTGACTTTC

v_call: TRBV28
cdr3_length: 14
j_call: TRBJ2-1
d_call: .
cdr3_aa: CASSYWSRNNEQFF
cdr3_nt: TGTGCCAGCAGTTATTGGAGCCGCAACAATGAGCAGTTCTTC

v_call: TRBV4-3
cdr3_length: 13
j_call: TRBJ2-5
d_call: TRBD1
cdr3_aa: CASSPVVEDRVYF
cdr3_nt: TGCGCCAGCAGCCCAGTGGTTGAGGACAGGGTGTACTTC

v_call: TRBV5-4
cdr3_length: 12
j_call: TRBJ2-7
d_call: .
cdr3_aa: CASSSPDSEQYF
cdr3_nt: TGTGCCAGCAGCTCCCCAGACAGCGAGCAGTACTTC

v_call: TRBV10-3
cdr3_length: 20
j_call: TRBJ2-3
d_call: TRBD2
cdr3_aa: CAISTGWESGGALSTDTQYF
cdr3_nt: TGTGCCATCAGCACCGGTTGGGAAAGCGGGGGGGCTCTGTCCACAGATACGCAGTATTTT

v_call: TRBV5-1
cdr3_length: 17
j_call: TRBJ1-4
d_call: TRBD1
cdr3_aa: CASKQSGTVATNEKLFF
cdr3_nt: TGCGCCAGTAAACAGTCCGGGACAGTTGCAACTAATGAAAAACTGTTTTTT

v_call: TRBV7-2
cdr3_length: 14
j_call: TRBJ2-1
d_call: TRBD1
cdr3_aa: CASSRDRRTDEQFF
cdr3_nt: TGTGCCAGCAGCAGGGACAGGCGTACGGATGAGCAGTTCTTC

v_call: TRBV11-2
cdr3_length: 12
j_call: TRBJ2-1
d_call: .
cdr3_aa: CASSPRTYEQFF
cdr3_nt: TGTGCCAGCAGCCCCCGGACATATGAGCAGTTCTTC

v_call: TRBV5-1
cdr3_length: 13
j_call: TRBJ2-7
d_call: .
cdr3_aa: CASGGGSSYEQYF
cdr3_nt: TGCGCCAGCGGAGGAGGGAGCTCCTACGAGCAGTACTTC

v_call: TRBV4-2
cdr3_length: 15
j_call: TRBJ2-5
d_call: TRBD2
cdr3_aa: CASSPGLAGPETQYF
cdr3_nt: TGTGCCAGCAGCCCGGGCCTAGCGGGGCCAGAGACCCAGTACTTC

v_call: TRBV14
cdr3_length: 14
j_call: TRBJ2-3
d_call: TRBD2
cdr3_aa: CASSLPSGAGTQYF
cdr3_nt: TGTGCCAGCAGCTTACCTAGCGGGGCGGGGACGCAGTATTTT

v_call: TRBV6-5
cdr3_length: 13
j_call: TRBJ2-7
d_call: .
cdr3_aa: CASSYGGNYEQYF
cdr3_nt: TGTGCCAGCAGTTACGGCGGGAACTACGAGCAGTACTTC

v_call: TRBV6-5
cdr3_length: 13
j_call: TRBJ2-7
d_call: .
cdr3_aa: CASRQQGSYEQYF
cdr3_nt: TGTGCCAGCAGACAGCAGGGTTCCTACGAGCAGTACTTC

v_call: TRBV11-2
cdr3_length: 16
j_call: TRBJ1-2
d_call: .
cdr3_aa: CASSLASKGGFNGYTF
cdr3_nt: TGTGCCAGCAGCTTAGCGTCAAAGGGAGGGTTCAATGGCTACACCTTC

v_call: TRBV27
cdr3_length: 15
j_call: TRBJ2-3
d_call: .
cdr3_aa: CASTITPLSTDTQYF
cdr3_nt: TGTGCCAGCACTATCACCCCCCTAAGCACAGATACGCAGTATTTT

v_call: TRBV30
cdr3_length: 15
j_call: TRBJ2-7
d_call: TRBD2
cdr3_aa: CAWSSPTSAAYEQYF
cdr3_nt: TGTGCCTGGAGTTCCCCTACTAGCGCCGCGTACGAGCAGTACTTC

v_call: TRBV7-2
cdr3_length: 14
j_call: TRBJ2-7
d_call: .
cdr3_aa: CASSLGQSFYEQYF
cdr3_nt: TGTGCCAGCAGCTTAGGACAGTCGTTCTACGAGCAGTACTTC

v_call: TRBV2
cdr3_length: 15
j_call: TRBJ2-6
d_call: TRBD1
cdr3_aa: CASSPQGVEVNVLTF
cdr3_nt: TGTGCCAGCAGCCCACAGGGGGTCGAAGTCAACGTCCTGACTTTC

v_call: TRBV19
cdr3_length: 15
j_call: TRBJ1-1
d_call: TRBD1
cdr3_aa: CATRDRGLGNTEAFF
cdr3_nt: TGTGCCACCCGGGACAGGGGGCTTGGAAACACTGAAGCTTTCTTT